Here is one T cell receptor beta chain with its context. One junction end does not reproduce the germline sequence, and a read error may be involved. The study ran its PCR with 60 Vbeta and 13 Jbeta primers. The assay was immunoSEQ multiplex PCR, and TCRdb's table has in-frame clones only and misses some. Of under 200,000 clones listed, 65% to 90% are singletons. Germline V gene lookup returns CDR1 SGDLS and CDR2 YYNGEE. This CDR3 comprises 16 residues. The entry originates in a study of cytomegalovirus exposure and HLA in healthy donors. The source is a middle-aged man in good health and CMV-seropositive. V gene TRBV9 combines with J gene TRBJ2-6; TRBD2 matches 8 bases. The sample consisted of PBMCs. The CDR3 region is CASSGGRTSGGNVLTF. The CDR3 DNA is TGTGCCAGCTCAGGCGGGAGGACCTCTGGGGGCAACGTCCTGACTTTC. Together with reference TRBV9 and TRBJ2-6, the CDR3 gives the full variable domain: DSGVTQTPKHLITATGQRVTLRCSPRSGDLSVYWYQQSLDQGLQFLIQYYNGEERAKGNILERFSAQQFPDLHSELNLSSLELGDSALYFCASSGGRTSGGNVLTFGAGSRLTVL.